Listed here are 8 T cell receptor beta chains from one sample, sequenced in a study of blood T cell repertoires in COVID-19. TCRdb keeps only in-frame clones here, not all; method: immunoSEQ multiplex PCR. The sample has tens of thousands of clones, roughly 80% seen once; the top ten hold roughly 10%. Input material: peripheral blood. All receptors derive from a man aged 65 to 85 with acute or convalescent COVID-19.

This clone was found a few times. V gene TRBV6-2 or TRBV6-3 combines with J gene TRBJ1-5; 9 bases agree with TRBD1. This CDR3 has 14 amino acids. Unmatched junction bases numbered 6, after V lost 5 bases and J lost 7 bases. The germline V gene encodes CDR1 MNHEY and CDR2 SVGEGT. The CDR3 spells CASSPTGGGQPQHF. CDR3 bases: TGTGCCAGCAGTCCCACAGGGGGCGGACAGCCCCAGCATTTT.

This clone came up a few times. The chain links TRBV28 to TRBJ1-6; D possibly corresponds to TRBD1 (6 bases). The germline V gene encodes CDR1 MDHEN and CDR2 SYDVKM. The CDR3 loop spans 15 amino acids. The V end was cut by 5 bases, the J end by 6 bases, with 14 bases between. The CDR3 reads CASSPSRTVNSPLHF. The CDR3, as DNA: TGTGCCAGCAGTCCCTCGAGGACAGTTAATTCACCCCTCCACTTT. Full variable domain (outside the CDR3, taken from reference TRBV28 and TRBJ1-6): DVKVTQSSRYLVKRTGEKVFLECVQDMDHENMFWYRQDPGLGLRLIYFSYDVKMKEKGDIPEGYSVSREKKERFSLILESASTNQTSMYLCASSPSRTVNSPLHFGNGTRLTVT.

This chain links TRBV27 with TRBJ1-6; 9 positions match TRBD1. CDR3 length: 16 amino acids. Unmatched junction bases numbered 10, after V lost 8 bases and J lost 5 bases. Germline V CDR1 and CDR2: MNHEY, SMNVEV (reference sequence). CDR3 DNA sequence: TGTGCCAGCCGAGTAGGACAGGGGAAAGATAATTCACCCCTCCACTTT. Translation gives CASRVGQGKDNSPLHF.

The J gene is TRBJ1-1, the V gene TRBV12-3 or TRBV12-4; D is possibly TRBD1 (5 bases). The V gene lost 6 bases and the J gene lost 7 bases, with 12 bases spanning the gap. The CDR3 runs to 12 residues. CDR3 region: CASSRQTNEAFF. In DNA form, the CDR3 reads TGTGCCAGCAGCCGACAGACAAATGAAGCTTTCTTT.

V gene TRBV3-1 (or the pseudogene TRBV3-2) combines with J gene TRBJ1-4, with TRBD1 as a possible D gene (5 bases). Deletions cut 8 bases from V and 7 bases from J, with 14 bases between. The CDR3 extends over 13 amino acids. Germline V gene data show CDR1 as LGHDT and CDR2 as YNNKEL (reference sequence). The CDR3 DNA follows: TGTGCCAGCCGACTGGGGGGAAGTGAAAAACTGTTTTTT. This gives the protein CASRLGGSEKLFF.

The CDR3: CASTQYGTGELFF. CDR3 sequence (DNA): TGTGCCAGCACCCAATACGGGACCGGGGAGCTGTTTTTT. This sequence joins TRBV28 and TRBJ2-2; D is ambiguous. V was shortened by 7 bases and J by 5 bases, with 11 bases between the two germline ends. The CDR3 is 13 residues long. Germline loops: CDR1 MDHEN, CDR2 SYDVKM.

The V call is TRBV7-9, the J call TRBJ1-1, with D maybe TRBD1 (5 bases). V gave up 6 bases and J gave up 1 base, with 15 bases separating them. This CDR3 has 15 residues. Germline V gene data show CDR1 as SEHNR and CDR2 as FQNEAQ (reference sequence). The CDR3 DNA is TGTGCCAGCAGTCCCGGGGGAAGCCCGAACACTGAAGCTTTCTTT. Translated: CASSPGGSPNTEAFF.

The CDR3: CAISRLAGAPQYV. The CDR3 bases are TGTGCCATCAGCCGACTAGCGGGGGCCCCTCAGTACGTC. The chain links TRBV10-3 to TRBJ2-7, with TRBD2 matching 12 bases. CDR1 and CDR2 (germline): ENHRY, SYGVKD. This CDR3 is built from 13 residues. J gave up 10 bases and V 6 bases, and 7 bases lay outside the gene matches.